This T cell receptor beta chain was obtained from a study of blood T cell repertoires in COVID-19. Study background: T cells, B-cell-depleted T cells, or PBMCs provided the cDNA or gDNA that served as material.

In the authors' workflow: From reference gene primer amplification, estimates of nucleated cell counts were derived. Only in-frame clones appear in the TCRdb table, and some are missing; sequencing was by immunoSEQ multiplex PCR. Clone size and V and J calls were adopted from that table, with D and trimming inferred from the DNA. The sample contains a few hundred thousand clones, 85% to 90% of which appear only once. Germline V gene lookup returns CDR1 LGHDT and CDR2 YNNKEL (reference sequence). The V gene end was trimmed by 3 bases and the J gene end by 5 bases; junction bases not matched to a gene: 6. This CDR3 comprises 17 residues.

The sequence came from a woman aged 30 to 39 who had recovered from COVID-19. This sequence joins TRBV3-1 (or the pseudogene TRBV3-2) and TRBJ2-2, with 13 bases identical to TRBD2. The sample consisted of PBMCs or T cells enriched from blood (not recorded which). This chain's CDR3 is CASSHGLAGVLTGELFF. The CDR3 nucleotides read TGTGCCAGCAGCCACGGACTAGCGGGAGTTCTGACCGGGGAGCTGTTTTTT.